This TCR beta chain was documented in a study of ipilimumab plus nivolumab after autologous stem cell transplantation. Overall study results and limits: Authors suggest TCR repertoire, Treg phenotype and gut microbiota support further study.

Profiling relied on immunoSEQ multiplex PCR, and the TCRdb table lists in-frame clones only, not all of them. Of 40,000 to 45,000 clones listed, around 93% are singletons. V was trimmed by 4 bases and J by 9 bases, leaving 22 bases between them. Germline V gene sequence: CDR1 SGHTA, CDR2 FQGNSA. This CDR3 has 16 amino acids. On this clone itself: Its antigen remains unidentified.

Checkpoint therapy with ipilimumab 1 mg/kg began 14 to 28 days after transplant. This clonotype originated in a male donor with multiple myeloma. Source: PBMCs, taken in a trial of ipilimumab plus nivolumab as post-transplant consolidation. The J gene is TRBJ2-1, the V gene TRBV7-2; perhaps TRBD1 as D (6 bases). The CDR3 loop is CASSYLLDLVQGEQFF. Here the CDR3 DNA reads TGTGCCAGCAGCTATCTCCTCGACTTGGTACAGGGTGAGCAGTTCTTC.